These 10 T cell receptor beta chains were all obtained from the same sample, sequenced in a study of cytomegalovirus exposure and HLA in healthy donors. 60 Vbeta and 13 Jbeta primers were used in PCR. TCRdb keeps only in-frame clones here, not all; method: immunoSEQ multiplex PCR. In the table there are 170,000 or so clones, approximately 88% of which are singletons. Sequencing was carried out using PBMCs. These receptors came from a boy younger than 10 in good health and CMV-seronegative.

There are a few counts of this clone. This sequence joins TRBV5-4 and TRBJ1-2; no definite D call. The CDR3 covers 11 residues. The germline V and J ends were trimmed by 5 bases and 7 bases, with 9 bases remaining between them. The germline V gene has CDR1 SGHNT and CDR2 YYREEE (reference sequence). The CDR3 DNA is TGTGCCAGCAGTCTAGTAGGTGGCTACACCTTC. This translates into CASSLVGGYTF. The variable domain in full, completed from reference TRBV5-4 and TRBJ1-2, reads ETGVTQSPTHLIKTRGQQVTLRCSSQSGHNTVSWYQQALGQGPQFIFQYYREEENGRGNFPPRFSGLQFPNYSSELNVNALELDDSALYLCASSLVGGYTFGSGTRLTVV.

The rearrangement joins TRBV5-1 to TRBJ2-1; the match to TRBD1 covers 7 bases. CDR3 length: 15 residues. CDR1 and CDR2 (germline): SGHRS, YFSETQ. Trimming cost V 0 bases and J 6 bases; bases outside gene matches: 6. CDR3 amino acids: CASSLVEGAGNEQFF. The CDR3 DNA follows: TGCGCCAGCAGCTTGGTAGAGGGGGCGGGCAATGAGCAGTTCTTC.

The chain joins TRBV29-1 to TRBJ1-2, with 12 bases aligning to TRBD1. The length of the CDR3 is 13 residues. With V trimmed by 6 bases and J by 4 bases, 3 bases remained unmatched. Germline lookup yields CDR1 SQVTM and CDR2 ANQGSEA. CDR3 coding DNA: TGCAGCGTGGGACAGGGGGCCTTCTATGGCTACACCTTC. This sequence encodes CSVGQGAFYGYTF.

This clone has a single count. The J gene is TRBJ2-5, the V gene TRBV10-2, with 8 positions matching TRBD1. CDR1 and CDR2 from the germline V gene are WSHSY and SAAADI. Losses at the gene ends were 5 bases for V and 3 bases for J; bases not matched to a gene: 14. The CDR3 consists of 17 residues. The CDR3, as DNA: TGCGCCAGCAGTCGGCCTGGACAGGGAGGAAGGGAAGAGACCCAGTACTTC. Translating gives CASSRPGQGGREETQYF.

This clone was found a few times. The chain combines TRBV21-1 with TRBJ1-4; the table calls TRBD1, which could not be checked here. TRBV21-1 is a listed pseudogene. The CDR3 consists of 17 residues. The CDR3 is CASSDPPFRGRNEKLFF. CDR3 bases: TGTGCCAGCAGCGATCCCCCCTTTAGGGGTAGAAATGAAAAACTGTTTTTT.

J is TRBJ2-7 and V is TRBV30; the D gene is possibly TRBD2 (7 bases). This CDR3 region has 13 residues. V dropped 0 bases and J dropped 8 bases, with 14 bases sitting between them. CDR1 and CDR2 (germline): GTSNPN, SVGIG (reference sequence). The CDR3 DNA reads as TGTGCCTGGAGTGTATGGGGGGGCGGGAAGCAGTACTTC. This translates into CAWSVWGGGKQYF.

The chain recombines TRBV5-1 with TRBJ1-4, with 7 positions matching TRBD1. There are 13 residues in the CDR3. Germline V gene data show CDR1 as SGHRS and CDR2 as YFSETQ. V shed 1 base, J shed 6 bases, and the junction held 0 bases outside the gene matches. The CDR3 here is CASSLTGDEKLFF. CDR3 DNA sequence: TGCGCCAGCAGCTTGACAGGGGATGAAAAACTGTTTTTT.

As concerns this clone: The same CDR3 can be traced to other DNA sequences in this sample. The chain is built from TRBV29-1 and TRBJ1-3; no reliable D call. This CDR3 spans 14 amino acids. Trimming cost V 7 bases and J 7 bases, with 20 bases left between them. Germline-derived CDR1 and CDR2 are SQVTM and ANQGSEA. The CDR3 is CSATGKSGSNTIYF. DNA of the CDR3: TGCAGCGCAACGGGGAAAAGCGGTAGTAACACCATATATTTT.

This clone occurred once. The chain uses TRBV5-5 and TRBJ1-1; D is perhaps TRBD1 (6 bases). The V end lost 0 bases, the J end lost 0 bases, and 15 bases lay between the germline ends. Germline-derived CDR1 and CDR2 are SGHKS and YYEKEE (reference sequence). This CDR3 contains 17 residues. Here the CDR3 DNA reads TGTGCCAGCAGCTTGGGCCCAATAGACAGGTTGAACACTGAAGCTTTCTTT. It yields the protein CASSLGPIDRLNTEAFF.

The J gene is TRBJ2-3, the V gene TRBV6-5, with 12 bases fitting TRBD2. V dropped 2 bases and J dropped 12; count of bases not matched to a gene: 9. The CDR3 runs to 15 residues. Germline CDR1 and CDR2: MNHEY and SVGAGI. CDR3 region: CASSYALPGLAGQYF. The CDR3 DNA follows: TGTGCCAGCAGTTACGCATTGCCGGGACTAGCGGGCCAGTATTTT.